A selection of T cell receptor beta chains follows, all from one sample in a study of cytomegalovirus exposure and HLA in healthy donors. Method: immunoSEQ multiplex PCR; TCRdb's copy keeps in-frame clones and lacks some. The table lists some 180,000 clones, approximately 78% of them singletons. Sequenced: PBMCs. Every receptor here comes from a woman under 30 in good health and CMV-seronegative. The CDR3 runs from the conserved cysteine through the conserved F or W. Each record gives: J gene, V gene, CDR3 protein.

>TRBJ1-5|TRBV10-2
CASRETGLGQPQHF
>TRBJ2-1|TRBV29-1
CSVDGGSSYNEQFF
>TRBJ2-2|TRBV5-1
CASSPRGGGELFF
>TRBJ1-2|TRBV18
CASSPFGLDGYTF
>TRBJ1-2|TRBV7-6
CASSTGPNYGYTF
>TRBJ2-3|TRBV6-1
CASSVGTSGSYTDTQYF
>TRBJ1-6|TRBV15
CATSSQDSTGEALHF
>TRBJ2-5|TRBV28
CASRLAGGNAAQYF
>TRBJ1-2|TRBV5-1
CASSLATSGYTF
>TRBJ2-2|TRBV7-2
CASSRGRPLGTGELFF
>TRBJ1-2|TRBV19
CASSIGAGTPSYTF
>TRBJ2-5|TRBV4-3
CASSQGTSGDLGETQYF
>TRBJ2-1|TRBV7-9
CASSQADEQFF
>TRBJ2-1|TRBV5-5
CASSFRQGYYNEQFF
>TRBJ2-7|TRBV7-2
CASSQWGGSYEQYF
>TRBJ2-3|TRBV5-1
CASSLVSGGTDTQYF
>TRBJ2-1|TRBV4-3
CASSPQIPLAGAYNEQFF
>TRBJ2-1|TRBV9
CASSVALAGGWNEQFF
>TRBJ1-1|TRBV6-1
CASSWTGLMNTEAFF
>TRBJ2-2|TRBV27
CASGREGKAGELFF
>TRBJ1-1|TRBV10-3
CAIRAGGLSEAFF
>TRBJ2-7|TRBV11-2
CASSLGTSGRVWEQYF
>TRBJ2-7|TRBV6-5
CASKFGLASSYEQYF
>TRBJ2-5|TRBV4-2
CASSLVAGGQETQYF
>TRBJ2-1|TRBV28
CASGSGPGLDTNEQFF
>TRBJ2-2|TRBV19
CASSSLAGRTGELFF
>TRBJ1-1|TRBV19
CASSSMQSPFF